This TCR beta chain was recorded in a study of blood T cell repertoires in COVID-19. Overall study context: Some COVID-19 samples were acute and others convalescent; all came from the United States, Italy and Spain. Nucleic acid was either cDNA or gDNA, and it came from T cells, B-cell-depleted T cells, or PBMCs.

In the source study's methods: Estimates of nucleated cell counts were drawn from the amplification of reference gene primers. Sequencing was performed with immunoSEQ multiplex PCR; in TCRdb, only in-frame clones are kept and a portion is missing. V and J calls and clone size are given by that table; D and trimming were obtained from the DNA. The table has fewer than 250,000 clones, about 89% seen once; the top ten hold 1.5% to 2%. The germline V gene has CDR1 MDHEN and CDR2 SYDVKM. V trimming: 4 bases; J trimming: 1 base; junction bases outside the gene matches: 14. This CDR3 has 21 residues. The specimen was peripheral blood. This sequence joins TRBV28 and TRBJ1-6; 12 positions match TRBD1. This clonotype was obtained from a woman in her sixties who had recovered from COVID-19. CDR3 protein: CASSSPSGTGGEGSYNSPLHF. CDR3 in DNA: TGTGCCAGCAGTTCCCCGTCCGGGACAGGGGGCGAGGGATCCTATAATTCACCCCTCCACTTT.